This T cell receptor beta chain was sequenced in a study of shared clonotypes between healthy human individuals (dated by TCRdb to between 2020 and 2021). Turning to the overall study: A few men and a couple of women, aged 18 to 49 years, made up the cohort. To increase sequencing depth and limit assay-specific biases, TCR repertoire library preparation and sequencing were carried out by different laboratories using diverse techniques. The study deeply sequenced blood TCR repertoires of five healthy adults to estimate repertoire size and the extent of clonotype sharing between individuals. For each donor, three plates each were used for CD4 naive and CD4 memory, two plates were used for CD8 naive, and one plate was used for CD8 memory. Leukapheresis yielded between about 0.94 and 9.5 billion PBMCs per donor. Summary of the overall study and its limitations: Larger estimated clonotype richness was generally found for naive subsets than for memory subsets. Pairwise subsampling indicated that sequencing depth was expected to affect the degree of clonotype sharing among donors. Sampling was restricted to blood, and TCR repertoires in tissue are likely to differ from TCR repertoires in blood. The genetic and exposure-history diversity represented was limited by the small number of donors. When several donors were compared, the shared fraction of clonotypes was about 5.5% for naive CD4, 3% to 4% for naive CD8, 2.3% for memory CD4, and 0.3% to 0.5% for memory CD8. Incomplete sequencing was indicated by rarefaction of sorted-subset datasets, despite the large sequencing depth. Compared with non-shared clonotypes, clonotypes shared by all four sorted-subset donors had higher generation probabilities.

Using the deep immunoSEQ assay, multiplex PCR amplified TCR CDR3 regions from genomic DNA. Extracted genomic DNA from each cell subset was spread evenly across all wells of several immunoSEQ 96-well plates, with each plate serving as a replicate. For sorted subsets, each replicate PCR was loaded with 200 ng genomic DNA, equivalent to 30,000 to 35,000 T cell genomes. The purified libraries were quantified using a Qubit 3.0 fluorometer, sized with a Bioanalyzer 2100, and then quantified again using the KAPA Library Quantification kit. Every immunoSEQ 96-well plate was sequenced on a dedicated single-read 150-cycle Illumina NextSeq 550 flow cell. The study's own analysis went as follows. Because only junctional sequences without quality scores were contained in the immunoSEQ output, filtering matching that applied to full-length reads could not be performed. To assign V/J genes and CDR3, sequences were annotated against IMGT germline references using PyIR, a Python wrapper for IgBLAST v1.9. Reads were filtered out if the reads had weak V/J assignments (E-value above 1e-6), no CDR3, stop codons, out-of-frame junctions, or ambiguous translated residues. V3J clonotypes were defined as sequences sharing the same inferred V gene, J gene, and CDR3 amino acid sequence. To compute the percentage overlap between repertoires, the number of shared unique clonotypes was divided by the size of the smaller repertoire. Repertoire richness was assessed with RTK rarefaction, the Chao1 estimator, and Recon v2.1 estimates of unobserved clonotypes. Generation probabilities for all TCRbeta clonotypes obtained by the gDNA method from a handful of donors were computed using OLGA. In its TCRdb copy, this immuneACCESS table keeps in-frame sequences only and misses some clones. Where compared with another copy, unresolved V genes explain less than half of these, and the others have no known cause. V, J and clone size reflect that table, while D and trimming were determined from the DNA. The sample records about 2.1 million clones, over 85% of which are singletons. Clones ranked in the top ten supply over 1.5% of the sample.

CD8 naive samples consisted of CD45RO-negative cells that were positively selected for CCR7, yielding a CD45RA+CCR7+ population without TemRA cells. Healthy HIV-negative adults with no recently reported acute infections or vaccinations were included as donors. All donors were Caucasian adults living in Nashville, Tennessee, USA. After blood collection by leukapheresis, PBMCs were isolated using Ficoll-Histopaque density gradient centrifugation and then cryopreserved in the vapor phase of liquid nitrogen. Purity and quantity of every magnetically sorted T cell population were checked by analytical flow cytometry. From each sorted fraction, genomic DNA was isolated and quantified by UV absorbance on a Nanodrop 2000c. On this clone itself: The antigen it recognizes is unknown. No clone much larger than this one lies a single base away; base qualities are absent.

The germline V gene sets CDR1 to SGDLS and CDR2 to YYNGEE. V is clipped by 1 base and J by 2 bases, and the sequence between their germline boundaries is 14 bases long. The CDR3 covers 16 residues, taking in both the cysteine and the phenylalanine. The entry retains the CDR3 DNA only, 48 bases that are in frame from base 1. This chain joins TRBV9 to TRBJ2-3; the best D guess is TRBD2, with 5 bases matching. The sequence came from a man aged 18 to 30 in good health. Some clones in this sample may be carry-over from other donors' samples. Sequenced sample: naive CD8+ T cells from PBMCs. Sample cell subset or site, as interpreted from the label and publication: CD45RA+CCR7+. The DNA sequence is TGTGCCAGCAGCGTATCAACGGGCGGGCCCACAGATACGCAGTATTTT. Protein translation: CASSVSTGGPTDTQYF. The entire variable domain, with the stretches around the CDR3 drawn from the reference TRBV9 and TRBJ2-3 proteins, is DSGVTQTPKHLITATGQRVTLRCSPRSGDLSVYWYQQSLDQGLQFLIQYYNGEERAKGNILERFSAQQFPDLHSELNLSSLELGDSALYFCASSVSTGGPTDTQYFGPGTRLTVL.